This entry concerns a single T cell receptor (beta chain). This specimen comes from a study of blood T cell repertoires in COVID-19. This CDR3 has 16 residues. J was trimmed by 6 bases and V by 0 bases; bases with no gene match: 8. Germline V gives CDR1 SGHKS, CDR2 YYEKEE (reference sequence). The repertoire was sequenced with immunoSEQ multiplex PCR; TCRdb's copy has only in-frame clones and lacks some. Of roughly 280,000 clones detected, more than 85% appear once; the ten largest clones hold 5.2%. The chain employs TRBV5-5 and TRBJ1-4, with 7 positions matching TRBD1. This sequence originates from a woman aged 55-69 years with COVID-19, enrolled during active disease. What was sequenced was peripheral blood. CDR3 in DNA: TGTGCCAGCAGCTTGGTATTTCGACAGGGAGATGAAAAACTGTTTTTT. Residues: CASSLVFRQGDEKLFF.